The entry below describes one T cell receptor (beta chain). The antigen remains undetermined. The read terminates 3 residues ahead of where the CDR3 ends, so the germline J gene completes it. These data come from a study of T cells in women clearing cervical HPV infection. Across the study: HLA type stays a possible confounder, typing being limited.

Study results and limitations: Timing of associations relative to infection is unclear; T-cell subsets were not isolated. CIN3+ cases had significantly higher TCR richness than controls; evenness did not differ. Combining TCR richness with V gene abundances gave approximately 0.8 AUC.

Clones were sequenced by immunoSEQ multiplex PCR, and TCRdb holds only the in-frame ones, with some missing. Its clone listing holds 25,000 to 35,000 clones. Germline-derived CDR1 and CDR2 are SNHLY and FYNNEI. Trimming removed 3 bases at V and 0 bases at J, with 6 bases between. This CDR3 is built from 13 residues. This TCR derives from a woman aged 18 to 75 with a cervical HPV16 infection that either progressed to CIN3+ or cleared (not recorded which). This rearrangement joins TRBV2 to TRBJ2-7; D uncertain. Sequencing was carried out using blood buffy coat. CDR3 DNA (partial): TGTGCCAGCAGTGAGGGCCACTCCTACGAG. This codes for CASSEGHSYE. The CDR3 in full is CASSEGHSYEQYF.